The rows below give T cell receptor beta chains drawn from one sample of a study of T cells after yellow fever vaccination. TCRdb re-analysed the 5' RACE reads in MiXCR, keeping a single row per CDR3 protein. The sample has some 260,000 distinct CDR3 sequences; about 5.2% are singletons. Sample: CD4+ T cells sorted from PBMCs, taken on the day of the yellow fever booster vaccination. Receptor source: a man aged 18 to 30 who received the YFV17D yellow fever vaccine. CDR3s include the opening cysteine and the closing phenylalanine or tryptophan. The D gene is left open where the match is weak. The size entry is marked missing in some rows and otherwise reads once, few, many or a size class.

J gene: TRBJ2-7
V gene: TRBV2
clone size: few
D gene: -
CDR3 DNA: TGTGCCAGCAGTGAATCGTTCTACGAGCAGTACTTC
CDR3 protein: CASSESFYEQYF

J gene: TRBJ1-2
V gene: TRBV7-2
clone size: many
D gene: -
CDR3 DNA: TGTGCCAGCAGCTTCGAAGGGGGGAACTATGGCTACACCTTC
CDR3 protein: CASSFEGGNYGYTF

J gene: TRBJ1-4
V gene: TRBV7-2
clone size: many
D gene: TRBD1
CDR3 DNA: TGTGCCAGCAGCCCCAGACAGGGGGCCGAAAAACTGTTTTTT
CDR3 protein: CASSPRQGAEKLFF

J gene: TRBJ2-7
V gene: TRBV7-2
clone size: -
D gene: -
CDR3 DNA: TGTGCCAGCAGCCCTGGCGGGGCTACCTACGAGCAGTACTTC
CDR3 protein: CASSPGGATYEQYF

J gene: TRBJ1-1
V gene: TRBV5-1
clone size: -
D gene: -
CDR3 DNA: TGCGCCAGCAGCTTGGGTCCGGGGTCGAACACTGAAGCTTTCTTT
CDR3 protein: CASSLGPGSNTEAFF

J gene: TRBJ1-2
V gene: TRBV28
clone size: few
D gene: -
CDR3 DNA: TGTGCCAGCAGTTGGCGGGACTATGGCTACACCTTC
CDR3 protein: CASSWRDYGYTF

J gene: TRBJ2-1
V gene: TRBV20-1
clone size: few
D gene: TRBD2
CDR3 DNA: TGCAGTGCTAGACCCGACGGGACTAGCGGGGACAATGAGCAGTTCTTC
CDR3 protein: CSARPDGTSGDNEQFF

J gene: TRBJ1-4
V gene: TRBV12-3/TRBV12-4
clone size: -
D gene: TRBD1
CDR3 DNA: TGTGCCACCGGGAAAGGGGGCATGGGTGAAAAACTGTTTTTT
CDR3 protein: CATGKGGMGEKLFF

J gene: TRBJ2-5
V gene: TRBV25-1
clone size: few
D gene: TRBD2
CDR3 DNA: TGTGCCAGCAGCGCGGGGGGTTCGGCGATAGGTATAGAGACCCAGTACTTC
CDR3 protein: CASSAGGSAIGIETQYF

J gene: TRBJ2-3
V gene: TRBV5-6
clone size: -
D gene: TRBD1
CDR3 DNA: TGTGCCAGCAGGCCGACGACAGGGGTTGCAGATACGCAGTATTTT
CDR3 protein: CASRPTTGVADTQYF

J gene: TRBJ2-3
V gene: TRBV25-1
clone size: few
D gene: TRBD2
CDR3 DNA: TGTGCCAGCACCGGGGGCGGGGGGGGCACAGATACGCAGTATTTT
CDR3 protein: CASTGGGGGTDTQYF

J gene: TRBJ2-7
V gene: TRBV5-1
clone size: -
D gene: TRBD1
CDR3 DNA: TGCGCCAGCAGCTCACAGGGGACATACGAGCAGTACTTC
CDR3 protein: CASSSQGTYEQYF

J gene: TRBJ2-5
V gene: TRBV6-5
clone size: few
D gene: -
CDR3 DNA: TGTGCCAGCAGCCGTCGGGGCGTAGGCCAAGAGACCCAGTACTTC
CDR3 protein: CASSRRGVGQETQYF

J gene: TRBJ2-2
V gene: TRBV5-4
clone size: few
D gene: TRBD2
CDR3 DNA: TGTGCCAGCAGCTTTGCGGGGGGACGGAACACCGGGGAGCTGTTTTTT
CDR3 protein: CASSFAGGRNTGELFF

J gene: TRBJ1-6
V gene: TRBV7-2
clone size: -
D gene: -
CDR3 DNA: TGTGCCAGCAGCTCCGAGGGCTCCCGGGGCTGGAATTCACCCCTCCACTTT
CDR3 protein: CASSSEGSRGWNSPLHF

J gene: TRBJ2-2
V gene: TRBV4-2
clone size: -
D gene: -
CDR3 DNA: TGTGCCAGCAGCCAACCCTCTAGCGCCGGGGAGCTGTTTTTT
CDR3 protein: CASSQPSSAGELFF

J gene: TRBJ1-1
V gene: TRBV24-1
clone size: many
D gene: -
CDR3 DNA: TGTGCCACCAGAGCAGGGTCGGCCACTGAAGCTTTCTTT
CDR3 protein: CATRAGSATEAFF

J gene: TRBJ2-5
V gene: TRBV6-2/TRBV6-3
clone size: few
D gene: -
CDR3 DNA: TGTGCCAGCAGTTACTCGAGCGGTGGCCTGAAGACCCAGTACTTC
CDR3 protein: CASSYSSGGLKTQYF

J gene: TRBJ2-3
V gene: TRBV6-5
clone size: -
D gene: -
CDR3 DNA: TGTGCCAGCCACCAAGGCGATACGCAGTATTTT
CDR3 protein: CASHQGDTQYF